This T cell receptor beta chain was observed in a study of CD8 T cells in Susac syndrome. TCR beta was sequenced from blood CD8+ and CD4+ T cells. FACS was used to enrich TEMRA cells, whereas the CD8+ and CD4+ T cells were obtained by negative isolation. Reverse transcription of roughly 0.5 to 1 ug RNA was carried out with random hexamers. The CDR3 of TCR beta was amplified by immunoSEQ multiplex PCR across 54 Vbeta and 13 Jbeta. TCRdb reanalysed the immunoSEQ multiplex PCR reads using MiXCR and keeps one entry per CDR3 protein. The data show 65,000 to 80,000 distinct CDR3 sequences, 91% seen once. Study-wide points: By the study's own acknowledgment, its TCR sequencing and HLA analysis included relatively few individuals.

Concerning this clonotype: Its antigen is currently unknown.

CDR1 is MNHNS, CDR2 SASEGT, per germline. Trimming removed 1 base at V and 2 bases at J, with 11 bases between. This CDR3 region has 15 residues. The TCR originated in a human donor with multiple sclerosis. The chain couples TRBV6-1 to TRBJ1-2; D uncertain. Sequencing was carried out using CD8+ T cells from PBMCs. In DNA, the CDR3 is TGTGCCAGCAGTGAAGGGCCGGGAGTCAACTATGGCTACACCTTC. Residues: CASSEGPGVNYGYTF.